Listed below are T cell receptor beta chains from one sample, sequenced in a study of naive and memory T cell subsets. One entry per CDR3 protein results from TCRdb running MiXCR on the UMI-ligation and nested PCR reads. Of approximately 4,500 distinct CDR3 sequences in the sample, less than 5.5% were seen once. Input material: effector memory CD8+ T cells from blood. The receptors were sampled from a human donor in good health. CDR3s include the opening cysteine and the closing phenylalanine or tryptophan. A D gene is named only where the DNA matches it firmly. Rows give clone size only sometimes, using once, few, many, or a class for an expanded clone.

V	J	size	D	DNA	CDR3
TRBV20-1	TRBJ2-7	NA	TRBD2	TGCAGTGCTAGAGGATATGTAGCGGGAGTGTACGAGCAGTACTTC	CSARGYVAGVYEQYF
TRBV6-1	TRBJ1-1	many	TRBD1	TGTGCCAGCAGTGATCCGGACAGGGGAATCGCTGAAGCTTTCTTT	CASSDPDRGIAEAFF
TRBV6-1	TRBJ2-3	many	TRBD1	TGTGCCAGCAGCGGGACAGGGGACACAGATACGCAGTATTTT	CASSGTGDTDTQYF
TRBV12-3/TRBV12-4	TRBJ1-2	many	TRBD1	TGTGCCAGCAGTGGGGGGACAGGAGGCTATGGCTACACCTTC	CASSGGTGGYGYTF
TRBV6-5	TRBJ2-7	few	TRBD1	TGTGCCAGCAGTTACGAGAATGGACAGGGGATCTACGAGCAGTACTTC	CASSYENGQGIYEQYF
TRBV20-1	TRBJ2-7	medium-sized	TRBD2	TGCAGTGCTAGAGGGACTAGCGCCGACTCCTACGAGCAGTACTTC	CSARGTSADSYEQYF
TRBV18	TRBJ1-1	many	NA	TGTGCCAGCTCACCAAACAGTTACTCGAACACTGAAGCTTTCTTT	CASSPNSYSNTEAFF
TRBV6-4	TRBJ2-1	many	NA	TGTGCCAGCAGTGTAGCGGCCGACTCCTACAATGAGCAGTTCTTC	CASSVAADSYNEQFF
TRBV29-1	TRBJ2-5	NA	TRBD2	TGCAGCCCAAGGCGGATAGGGTCTAGCGGGGAAGATTACCAAGAGACCCAGTACTTC	CSPRRIGSSGEDYQETQYF
TRBV4-2	TRBJ2-3	many	NA	TGTGCCAGCAGCCACCAACTCCAGGGGGGTCGCGGGGCAGATACGCAGTATTTT	CASSHQLQGGRGADTQYF
TRBV6-4	TRBJ2-3	large	TRBD2	TGTGCCAGCAGTGAGCGGGAGACAGATACGCAGTATTTT	CASSERETDTQYF
TRBV6-2/TRBV6-3	TRBJ2-3	NA	TRBD2	TGTGCCAGCACCCCTTTCAGCGGGGGCGCAGATACGCAGTATTTT	CASTPFSGGADTQYF
TRBV4-3	TRBJ2-7	many	NA	TGCGCCAGCAGCCAAGGCTGGGACACGGGTACCTACGAGCAGTACTTC	CASSQGWDTGTYEQYF
TRBV10-2	TRBJ2-2	NA	TRBD1	TGCGCCAGCTCCACCATGGGACAGGGTGGGACCGGGGAGCTGTTTTTT	CASSTMGQGGTGELFF
TRBV6-5	TRBJ1-6	few	TRBD1	TGTGCCAGCAGTTTGGGACAGGGGTTTCGATCACCCCTCCACTTT	CASSLGQGFRSPLHF
TRBV19	TRBJ2-1	few	NA	TGTGCCAGTAGCCCTCCTGGGGAGGCCGTTGAGCAGTTCTTC	CASSPPGEAVEQFF
TRBV14	TRBJ2-7	medium-sized	NA	TGTGCCAGCAGCCAAGAGAGTCTTGCCTACGAGCAGTACTTC	CASSQESLAYEQYF
TRBV28	TRBJ2-3	medium-sized	TRBD1	TGTGCCAGCACCTTCGGGACAGGGTCAGATACGCAGTATTTT	CASTFGTGSDTQYF
TRBV6-4	TRBJ2-3	large	NA	TGTGCCAGCAGCCCAGCGGGCAGCACAGATACGCAGTATTTT	CASSPAGSTDTQYF
TRBV28	TRBJ2-1	many	NA	TGTGCCAGCAGTATACTTCAGGGTTCTCGGTACAATGAGCAGTTCTTC	CASSILQGSRYNEQFF
TRBV15	TRBJ1-5	many	NA	TGTGCCACCAGCGGGACGAGAGATCAGCCCCAGCATTTT	CATSGTRDQPQHF
TRBV28	TRBJ2-6	medium-sized	TRBD2	TGTGCCAGCAGTTTACTAGCGGATTCTGGGGCCAACGTCCTGACTTTC	CASSLLADSGANVLTF
TRBV20-1	TRBJ1-5	many	NA	TGCAGTGCGAAACTAGATGGAGATTTGACAGAAGAAAAGCGTTATAGCAATCAGCCCCAGCATTTT	CSAKLDGDLTEEKRYSNQPQHF
TRBV7-6	TRBJ1-2	medium-sized	NA	TGTGCCAGCAGCTTAGGATCGGGGGACTATGGCTACACCTTC	CASSLGSGDYGYTF
TRBV11-2	TRBJ2-3	medium-sized	NA	TGTGCCAGCAGCTTAGGGTCGGATACGCAGTATTTT	CASSLGSDTQYF
TRBV6-2/TRBV6-3	TRBJ2-2	many	TRBD1	TGTGCCAGCAGACCCGGGACAGGGGACACCGGGGAGCTGTTTTTT	CASRPGTGDTGELFF
TRBV5-6	TRBJ2-7	many	NA	TGTGCCAGCAGCCCCCCAAACGGGAGTACCTCCTACGAGCAGTACTTC	CASSPPNGSTSYEQYF
TRBV5-5	TRBJ2-4	NA	NA	TGTGCCAGCAGCCCCCCGGTCGCAAGCGGGATTCAGTACTTC	CASSPPVASGIQYF
TRBV12-3/TRBV12-4	TRBJ1-4	many	NA	TGTGCCAGCAGAACCGGGTATGAAAAACTGTTTTTT	CASRTGYEKLFF
TRBV6-1	TRBJ2-3	few	NA	TGTGCCAGCAGTGAATGGATGTCTAGATACGCAAGGGATTTT	CASSEWMSRYARDF
TRBV15	TRBJ2-7	many	NA	TGTGCCACCAGCAGAGATAAGGGCGTCTACGAGCAGTACTTC	CATSRDKGVYEQYF
TRBV20-1	TRBJ2-7	many	NA	TGCAGTGCTCTTGCTGGGTACGAGCAGTACTTC	CSALAGYEQYF
TRBV6-1	TRBJ1-5	few	NA	TGTGCCAGCAGTGACAATCCCGGGACACGTAGCGATCAGCCCCAGCATTTT	CASSDNPGTRSDQPQHF
TRBV13	TRBJ2-1	many	TRBD2	TGTGCCAGCAGCTTACCGGGCGGGAGCTCCTACAATGAGCAGTTCTTC	CASSLPGGSSYNEQFF
TRBV4-3	TRBJ1-2	many	TRBD1	TGCGCCAGCAGCCAAGATTGGGGACAGGAGTATGGAGGCTACACCTTC	CASSQDWGQEYGGYTF
TRBV7-8	TRBJ1-1	many	NA	TGTGCCAGCAGCCCCCGAAGAGGGGGGAAACTTACGGACACTGAAGCTTTCTTT	CASSPRRGGKLTDTEAFF
TRBV5-6	TRBJ1-1	many	NA	TGTGCCAGCAGGCCCACAGGGACCCCGAACACTGAAGCTTTCTTT	CASRPTGTPNTEAFF
TRBV9	TRBJ2-1	many	NA	TGTGCCAGCAGCCCCTACCAGGTCTCCTACAATGAGCAGTTCTTC	CASSPYQVSYNEQFF
TRBV20-1	TRBJ2-7	large	NA	TGCAGTGCTAGAAAGGGGGAGCCCTACGAGCAGTACTTC	CSARKGEPYEQYF